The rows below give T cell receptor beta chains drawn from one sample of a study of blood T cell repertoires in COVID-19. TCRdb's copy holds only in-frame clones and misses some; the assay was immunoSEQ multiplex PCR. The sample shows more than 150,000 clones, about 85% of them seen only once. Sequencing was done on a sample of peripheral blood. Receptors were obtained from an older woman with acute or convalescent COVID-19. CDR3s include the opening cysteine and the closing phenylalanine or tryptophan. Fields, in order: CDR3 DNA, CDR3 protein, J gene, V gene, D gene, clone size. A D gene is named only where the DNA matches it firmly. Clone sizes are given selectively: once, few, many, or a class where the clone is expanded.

TGTGCCAGCAGTACACAGGGGGCATACTACAATGAGCAGTTCTTC	CASSTQGAYYNEQFF	TRBJ2-1	TRBV7-9	TRBD1	NA
TGTGCCAGCAGCTTGTACGGGGCTGGAAACACCATATATTTT	CASSLYGAGNTIYF	TRBJ1-3	TRBV7-2	NA	NA
TGTGCCAGCAGCAAAGGTGACTACACTAATGAGCAGTTCTTC	CASSKGDYTNEQFF	TRBJ2-1	TRBV13	NA	NA
TGCAGCGTTGAAGATGCAGTTTCCTCATCCTCCTACGAGCAGTACTTC	CSVEDAVSSSSYEQYF	TRBJ2-7	TRBV29-1	NA	NA
TGTGCCAGCAGCGTAGATACAGGATCGAATGAAAAACTGTTTTTT	CASSVDTGSNEKLFF	TRBJ1-4	TRBV9	NA	NA
TGCGCCAGCAGCTTGGGGGCTACCGGGGAGCTGTTTTTT	CASSLGATGELFF	TRBJ2-2	TRBV5-1	NA	NA
TGTGCCACCAGTGACCGGACAGGGGAGGGCTACACCTTC	CATSDRTGEGYTF	TRBJ1-2	TRBV24-1	TRBD1	NA
TGTGCCAGTAGTATAGATCCGTCCCAGAAAGGGGGCAATCAGCCCCAGCATTTT	CASSIDPSQKGGNQPQHF	TRBJ1-5	TRBV19	NA	once
TGTGCCAGCAGTGAAACCGGGACAGGGAATGAAAAACTGTTTTTT	CASSETGTGNEKLFF	TRBJ1-4	TRBV25-1	TRBD1	NA
TGTGCCAGCAGTCCTACCCAGACAGTGGATGGCTACACCTTC	CASSPTQTVDGYTF	TRBJ1-2	TRBV3-1/TRBV3-2	NA	NA